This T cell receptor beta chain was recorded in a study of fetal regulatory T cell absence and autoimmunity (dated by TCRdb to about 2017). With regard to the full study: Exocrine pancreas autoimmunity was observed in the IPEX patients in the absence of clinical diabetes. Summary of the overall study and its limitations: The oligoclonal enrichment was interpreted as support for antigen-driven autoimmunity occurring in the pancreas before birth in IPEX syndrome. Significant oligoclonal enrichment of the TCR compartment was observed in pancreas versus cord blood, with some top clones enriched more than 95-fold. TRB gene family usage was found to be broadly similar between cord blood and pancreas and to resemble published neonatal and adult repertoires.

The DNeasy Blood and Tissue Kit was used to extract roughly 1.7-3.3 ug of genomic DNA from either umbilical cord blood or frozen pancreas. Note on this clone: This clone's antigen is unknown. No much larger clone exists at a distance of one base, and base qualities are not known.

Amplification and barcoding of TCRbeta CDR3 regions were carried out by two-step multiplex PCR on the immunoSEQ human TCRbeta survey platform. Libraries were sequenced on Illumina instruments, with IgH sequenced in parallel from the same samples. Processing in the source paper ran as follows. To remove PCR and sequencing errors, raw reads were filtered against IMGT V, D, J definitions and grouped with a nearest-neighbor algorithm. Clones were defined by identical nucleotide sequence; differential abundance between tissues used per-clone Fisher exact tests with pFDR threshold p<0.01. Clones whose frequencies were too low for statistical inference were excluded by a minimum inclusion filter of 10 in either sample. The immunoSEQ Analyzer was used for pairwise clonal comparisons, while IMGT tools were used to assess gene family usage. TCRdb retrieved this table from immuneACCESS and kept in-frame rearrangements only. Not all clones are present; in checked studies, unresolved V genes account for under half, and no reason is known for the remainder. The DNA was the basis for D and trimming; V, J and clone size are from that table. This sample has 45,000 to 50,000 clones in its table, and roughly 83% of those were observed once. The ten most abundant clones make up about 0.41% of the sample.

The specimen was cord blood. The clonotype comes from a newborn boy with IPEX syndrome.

Here the CDR3 is given as CASSVPPDGTQYF. The nucleotides are TGTGCCAGCAGCGTACCCCCGGATGGGACCCAGTACTTC. The V and J genes are TRBV9 and TRBJ2-5, with no confident D gene call. Trimming costs V 1 base and J 7 bases, and their ends lie 11 bases apart. CDR1 and CDR2 were assigned from the germline V gene as SGDLS and YYNGEE. Including cysteine and phenylalanine, the CDR3 has 13 amino acids. The sequence is cut down to CDR3 DNA, 39 bases in frame from base 1.